This T cell receptor (beta chain) was sequenced during a study of control samples from healthy donors and cancer patients. Assay: immunoSEQ multiplex PCR; the TCRdb copy retains only in-frame clones and omits some. This table has about 3,000 clones, nearly 80% appearing once. This clonotype was obtained from a male donor with melanoma. Sequenced: formalin-fixed, paraffin-embedded tissue.

As DNA, the CDR3 is TGTGCCAGCAGTTTTCAGGGGTATAATTCACCCCTCCACTTT. Translation gives CASSFQGYNSPLHF. This rearrangement joins TRBV28 to TRBJ1-6; the D gene is possibly TRBD1 (6 bases). The ends were cut back, 3 bases at V and 4 bases at J, with 7 bases in the middle. CDR3 length: 14 residues. Germline V CDR1 and CDR2: MDHEN, SYDVKM.